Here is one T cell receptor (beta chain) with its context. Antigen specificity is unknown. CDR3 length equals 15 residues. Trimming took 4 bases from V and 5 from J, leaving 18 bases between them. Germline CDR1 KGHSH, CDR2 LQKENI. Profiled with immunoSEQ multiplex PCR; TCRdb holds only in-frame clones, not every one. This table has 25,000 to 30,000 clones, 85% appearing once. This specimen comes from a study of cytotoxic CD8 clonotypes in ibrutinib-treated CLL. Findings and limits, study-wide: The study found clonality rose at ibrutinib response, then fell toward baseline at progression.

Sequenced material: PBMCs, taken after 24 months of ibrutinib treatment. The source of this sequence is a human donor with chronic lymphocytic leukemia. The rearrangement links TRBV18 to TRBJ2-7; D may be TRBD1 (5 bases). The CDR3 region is CASSRSQGIDDEQYF. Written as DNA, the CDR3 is TGTGCCAGCTCACGTTCGCAGGGAATTGACGACGAGCAGTACTTC.